These T cell receptor beta chains were read from a single sample in a study of quantifying T cell responses using KT2 cells. TCRdb analysed the UMI-ligation and nested PCR reads with MiXCR anew, one entry per CDR3 protein. The repertoire holds just under 50,000 distinct CDR3 sequences, with 11% as singletons. Sequencing input: PBMCs spiked with cells of the T cell clone KT2. The origin of the receptors is a human donor. CDR3s include the opening cysteine and the closing phenylalanine or tryptophan. The D gene is left open where the match is weak. The size entry is marked missing in some rows and otherwise reads once, few, many or a size class.

.	few	TRBV12-3/TRBV12-4	TRBJ2-2	CASSFSVTGELFF	TGTGCCAGCAGTTTTTCGGTGACCGGGGAGCTGTTTTTT
TRBD2	.	TRBV7-2	TRBJ2-1	CASSFQRGGRGEQFF	TGTGCCAGCAGCTTCCAGCGGGGGGGCCGAGGTGAGCAGTTCTTC
.	.	TRBV29-1	TRBJ2-2	CSVRTVANTGELFF	TGCAGCGTTCGGACTGTAGCGAACACCGGGGAGCTGTTTTTT
.	many	TRBV2	TRBJ2-5	CASNGIQETQYF	TGTGCCAGCAACGGGATCCAAGAGACCCAGTACTTC
.	.	TRBV10-1	TRBJ2-7	CASSATSGEQYF	TGCGCCAGCAGTGCGACTAGTGGCGAGCAGTACTTC
TRBD2	many	TRBV11-2	TRBJ2-3	CASSLGTSGYLTDTQYF	TGTGCCAGCAGCTTAGGGACTAGCGGGTACCTCACAGATACGCAGTATTTT
.	many	TRBV27	TRBJ2-7	CASSPRVSGHEQYF	TGTGCCAGCAGTCCCAGGGTTTCAGGCCACGAGCAGTACTTC
TRBD1	.	TRBV7-9	TRBJ1-2	CASSLSGQGASYGYTF	TGTGCCAGCAGCCTTTCTGGACAGGGGGCGTCCTATGGCTACACCTTC
TRBD1	.	TRBV3-1	TRBJ2-6	CASSLPLRDRGRAGANVLTF	TGTGCCAGCAGCCTACCACTCCGGGACAGGGGGCGTGCCGGGGCCAACGTCCTGACTTTC
.	.	TRBV7-9	TRBJ1-1	CASSLGSGTEAFF	TGTGCCAGCAGCTTAGGCTCGGGCACTGAAGCTTTCTTT
TRBD2	many	TRBV28	TRBJ2-5	CASSFFLAGGPGKTQYF	TGTGCCAGCAGTTTTTTCCTAGCGGGAGGGCCGGGAAAGACCCAGTACTTC
TRBD2	.	TRBV7-8	TRBJ2-5	CASSFRPLAGVETQYF	TGTGCCAGCAGCTTCAGACCTTTAGCGGGGGTAGAGACCCAGTACTTC
.	many	TRBV7-2	TRBJ1-4	CASSPGGFGDTEKLFF	TGTGCCAGCAGCCCCGGAGGATTCGGCGACACTGAAAAACTGTTTTTT
.	many	TRBV6-6	TRBJ2-3	CASRLASTDTQYF	TGTGCCAGCAGACTAGCTAGCACAGATACGCAGTATTTT
.	.	TRBV5-8	TRBJ1-1	CVSSTGQLMNTEAFF	TGTGTCAGCAGCACCGGACAGCTTATGAACACTGAAGCTTTCTTT
TRBD1	many	TRBV9	TRBJ2-5	CASSVGQGRLETQYF	TGTGCCAGCAGCGTAGGACAGGGACGTTTAGAGACCCAGTACTTC
TRBD1	few	TRBV10-2	TRBJ1-1	CASSGLTQPGQKAPLFEAFF	TGCGCCAGCAGTGGACTCACCCAACCGGGACAGAAAGCGCCCCTATTTGAAGCTTTCTTT
.	.	TRBV12-3/TRBV12-4	TRBJ2-4	CASSLADKMRDIQYF	TGTGCCAGCAGTTTGGCGGACAAGATGAGGGACATTCAGTACTTC
.	.	TRBV7-9	TRBJ1-4	CASSLEVTGEKLFF	TGTGCCAGCAGCTTAGAGGTCACAGGCGAAAAACTGTTTTTT
TRBD1	few	TRBV5-1	TRBJ1-2	CASSGGTEKYGYTF	TGCGCCAGCAGTGGAGGGACAGAAAAATATGGCTACACCTTC
TRBD2	many	TRBV6-4	TRBJ2-3	CASSDSTSGGDTQYF	TGTGCCAGCAGTGACTCGACTAGCGGGGGAGATACGCAGTATTTT
.	many	TRBV25-1	TRBJ2-5	CASSDRGSTQYF	TGTGCCAGCAGTGACAGGGGTTCAACCCAGTACTTC
TRBD1	few	TRBV2	TRBJ1-1	CASSVRQGNTEAFF	TGTGCCAGCAGTGTACGACAGGGGAACACTGAAGCTTTCTTT
TRBD1	many	TRBV29-1	TRBJ2-1	CSWTGNAGNEQFF	TGCAGCTGGACAGGGAATGCGGGTAATGAGCAGTTCTTC
TRBD1	many	TRBV7-9	TRBJ2-7	CASSSLTGVWHEQYF	TGTGCCAGCAGCTCATTGACAGGGGTCTGGCACGAGCAGTACTTC
.	few	TRBV27	TRBJ2-1	CASSLFGRDNIVGEQFF	TGTGCCAGCAGTTTATTCGGCCGAGATAACATCGTTGGTGAGCAGTTCTTC
.	.	TRBV7-6	TRBJ2-2	CASSLGQATGELFF	TGTGCCAGCAGCTTAGGACAGGCCACCGGGGAGCTGTTTTTT
.	few	TRBV12-3/TRBV12-4	TRBJ2-1	CASSLFLGTYNEQFF	TGTGCCAGCAGTTTATTCCTTGGGACTTACAATGAGCAGTTCTTC
.	.	TRBV9	TRBJ1-3	CASSVGRGNTIYF	TGTGCCAGCAGCGTAGGTAGGGGAAACACCATATATTTT
.	few	TRBV5-6	TRBJ2-3	CASSLVIAGDTQYF	TGTGCCAGCAGCTTGGTAATAGCAGGTGATACGCAGTATTTT
TRBD1	.	TRBV14	TRBJ2-7	CASSRQGAISSYEQYF	TGTGCCAGCAGCCGACAGGGGGCTATAAGCTCCTACGAGCAGTACTTC
TRBD1	.	TRBV28	TRBJ2-1	CASRDLQGDEQFF	TGTGCCAGCAGAGATCTACAGGGGGATGAGCAGTTCTTC
.	.	TRBV7-8	TRBJ1-5	CASSQYPRGEINQPQHF	TGTGCCAGCAGCCAATACCCCCGGGGAGAAATAAATCAGCCCCAGCATTTT
.	.	TRBV11-3	TRBJ2-5	CASSSETETQYF	TGTGCCAGCAGCTCCGAAACAGAGACCCAGTACTTC
.	.	TRBV19	TRBJ1-5	CASKDSPRGNQPQHF	TGTGCCAGTAAGGACAGCCCTAGGGGCAATCAGCCCCAGCATTTT
.	.	TRBV7-9	TRBJ1-2	CASTARVYGTNYGYTF	TGTGCCAGCACAGCCCGTGTCTACGGCACTAACTATGGCTACACCTTC
.	.	TRBV2	TRBJ2-2	CASSAGGGGAGELFF	TGTGCCAGCAGTGCGGGAGGGGGCGGTGCCGGGGAGCTGTTTTTT
.	few	TRBV2	TRBJ2-3	CASSRVSGGTDTQYF	TGTGCCAGCAGTCGGGTCTCCGGTGGCACAGATACGCAGTATTTT
.	many	TRBV9	TRBJ2-3	CASSAGISGDPNSDTQYF	TGTGCCAGCAGCGCAGGTATATCGGGAGACCCGAATTCAGATACGCAGTATTTT
TRBD1	.	TRBV20-1	TRBJ2-4	CSAREDRALAKNIQYF	TGCAGTGCTAGAGAGGACAGGGCCCTAGCCAAAAACATTCAGTACTTC
.	.	TRBV5-1	TRBJ2-6	CASSASFRGTSGANVLTF	TGCGCCAGCAGTGCTTCTTTCCGTGGGACATCTGGGGCCAACGTCCTGACTTTC
.	few	TRBV29-1	TRBJ2-1	CSVAEGTGREQFF	TGCAGCGTTGCGGAGGGGACGGGTCGTGAGCAGTTCTTC
.	.	TRBV27	TRBJ2-5	CASSPLSLETQYF	TGTGCCAGCAGTCCTCTATCCCTTGAGACCCAGTACTTC
.	few	TRBV12-5	TRBJ2-1	CASGLVIERRSSYNEQFF	TGTGCTAGTGGTTTGGTAATAGAACGTAGAAGCTCCTACAATGAGCAGTTCTTC
TRBD2	.	TRBV6-5	TRBJ2-3	CASSSSGGTDTQYF	TGTGCCAGCAGTTCCAGCGGGGGCACAGATACGCAGTATTTT
TRBD2	.	TRBV29-1	TRBJ2-1	CSVGWGGEQFF	TGCAGCGTTGGCTGGGGGGGTGAGCAGTTCTTC
TRBD1	.	TRBV5-1	TRBJ1-2	CASSLGQLDGGYTF	TGCGCCAGCAGCCTGGGACAGCTCGACGGGGGCTACACCTTC
TRBD2	.	TRBV12-3/TRBV12-4	TRBJ2-7	CASSLGLLSTEQYF	TGTGCCAGCAGCCTGGGACTACTCTCAACCGAGCAGTACTTC